The clone carrying this T cell receptor (beta chain) has only one observation. As handled by the study authors: Reference gene primer amplification gave nucleated cell count estimates. The assay was immunoSEQ multiplex PCR, and TCRdb's table has in-frame clones only and misses some. V and J calls and clone size are given by that table; D and trimming were obtained from the DNA. The profile shows roughly 380,000 clones, roughly four fifths of them singletons. This CDR3 is 14 amino acids long. Germline V gene lookup returns CDR1 SGDLS and CDR2 YYNGEE. The V gene lost 0 bases and the J gene lost 1 base, with 7 bases spanning the gap. This sample is part of a study of blood T cell repertoires in COVID-19. Study information: Specimens from acute and convalescent COVID-19 originated in the United States, Italy and Spain.

The rearrangement links TRBV9 to TRBJ1-1; D gene ambiguous. The source is a human donor with acute or convalescent COVID-19. The donor label of this sample is uncertain. Sequencing was carried out using peripheral blood. CDR3 DNA sequence: TGTGCCAGCAGCGTAGTACAGCCGAACACTGAAGCTTTCTTT. As protein: CASSVVQPNTEAFF.